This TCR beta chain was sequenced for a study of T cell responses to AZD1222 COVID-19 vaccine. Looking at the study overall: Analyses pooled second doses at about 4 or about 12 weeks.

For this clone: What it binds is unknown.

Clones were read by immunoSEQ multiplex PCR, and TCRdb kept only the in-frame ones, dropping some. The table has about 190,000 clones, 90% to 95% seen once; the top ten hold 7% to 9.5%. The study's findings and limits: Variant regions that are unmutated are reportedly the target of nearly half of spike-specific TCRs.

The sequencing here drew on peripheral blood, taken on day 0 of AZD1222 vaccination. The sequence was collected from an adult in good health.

CDR3 coding DNA: TGTGCCAGCAGAGTTACCGGGGGCGCAGGCAATCAGCCCCAGCATTTT. The encoded protein is CASRVTGGAGNQPQHF. V is TRBV28 and J is TRBJ1-5, with D possibly matching TRBD1 (6 bases). CDR1 MDHEN and CDR2 SYDVKM come from the germline V gene. This CDR3 has 16 amino acids. Trimming took 6 bases from V and 2 from J, leaving 17 bases between them.